This is a list of T cell receptor beta chains from one sample in a study of blood T cell repertoires in COVID-19. Generated by immunoSEQ multiplex PCR, the TCRdb table keeps only in-frame clones and is missing some. Of some 250,000 clones in the sample, around 89% are singletons; the top ten hold roughly 9%. The sequenced sample was PBMCs or T cells enriched from blood (not recorded which). These receptors were obtained from a man in his forties or fifties who had recovered from COVID-19. Both conserved end residues are part of each CDR3. D genes are given only for firm matches. Clone size, where shown, is once, few, many, or a class for clones that have expanded.

D gene,clone size,V gene,J gene,CDR3 DNA,CDR3 protein
.,once,TRBV27,TRBJ2-7,TGTGCCAGCAGAATGGGGACAAAATACGAGCAGTACTTC,CASRMGTKYEQYF
.,.,TRBV5-1,TRBJ2-3,TGCGCCAGCAGCATTAGACTGATCACAGATACGCAGTATTTT,CASSIRLITDTQYF
.,.,TRBV6-5,TRBJ1-5,TGTGCCAGCACCAACACAGCACCTGGCAATCAGCCCCAGCATTTT,CASTNTAPGNQPQHF
.,.,TRBV21-1,TRBJ1-6,TGTGCCAGCAGCACCGGAAACGACGGACAAAAGAACGGTTCACCCCTCCACTTT,CASSTGNDGQKNGSPLHF
TRBD1,.,TRBV19,TRBJ2-1,TGTGCCAGTAGTCCTTGGACAGGGGGCTACAATGAGCAGTTCTTC,CASSPWTGGYNEQFF
.,.,TRBV9,TRBJ2-5,TGTGCCAGCAGCCCCGTCCAAGAGACCCAGTACTTC,CASSPVQETQYF
.,.,TRBV20-1,TRBJ1-2,TGCAGTGCTAGTCGACAGCAGCACTATGGCTACACCTTC,CSASRQQHYGYTF
TRBD2,.,TRBV23-1,TRBJ2-1,TGCGCCAGCAGTCAAACCCTGGGAGGGGCGGGATACAATGAGCAGTTCTTC,CASSQTLGGAGYNEQFF
TRBD2,.,TRBV5-8,TRBJ2-5,TGTGCCAGCAGCCCGGGCGGGGAGGGCTGGCAAGAGACCCAGTACTTC,CASSPGGEGWQETQYF
.,few,TRBV2,TRBJ1-5,TGTGCCAGCAGTGCCAGGGAGGGGAATCAGCCCCAGCATTTT,CASSAREGNQPQHF
TRBD1,.,TRBV28,TRBJ2-3,TGTGCCAGCAGTTCCCCGGGACAGGGATTCGCAGATACGCAGTATTTT,CASSSPGQGFADTQYF
TRBD2,.,TRBV7-2,TRBJ2-5,TGTGCCAGCAGCTTAGATAGCGGGGGGGAGGAGACCCAGTACTTC,CASSLDSGGEETQYF
TRBD2,.,TRBV3-1/TRBV3-2,TRBJ2-5,TGTGCCAGCAGCCAAGGGCTAGCGGGGCAAGAGACCCAGTACTTC,CASSQGLAGQETQYF
.,.,TRBV19,TRBJ1-1,TGTGCCAGTATGCGGTGGCAGGGGACGCCGGGGTGGAACACTGAAGCTTTCTTT,CASMRWQGTPGWNTEAFF
.,.,TRBV7-8,TRBJ2-3,TGTGCCAGCAGCTTAGCGCAGGGTAGCGGTCGCACAGATACGCAGTATTTT,CASSLAQGSGRTDTQYF
TRBD2,.,TRBV5-3,TRBJ2-1,TGTGCCAGAAGCCGGGGGACTAGCGGGAGTAGGGTCGATGAGCAGTTCTTC,CARSRGTSGSRVDEQFF
.,.,TRBV7-9,TRBJ2-4,TGTGCCAGCAGCTCATTACAGGGTTTCGACATTCAGTACTTC,CASSSLQGFDIQYF
TRBD2,once,TRBV7-2,TRBJ2-7,TGTGCCAGCAGCCTTCGGACTAGCGGGATTCGCTCCGAGCAGTACTTC,CASSLRTSGIRSEQYF
TRBD1,.,TRBV11-2,TRBJ1-2,TGTGCCAGCAGCACACCGGACAGGGTACTGGGTGGCTACACCTTC,CASSTPDRVLGGYTF
.,.,TRBV5-4,TRBJ2-2,TGTGCCAGCAGCTTGGCCCGACAGAACACCGGGGAGCTGTTTTTT,CASSLARQNTGELFF
.,.,TRBV19,TRBJ1-5,TGTGCCAGTAGTATTTGGGCAGGGTGGCAGCCCCAGCATTTT,CASSIWAGWQPQHF
TRBD1,.,TRBV4-1,TRBJ1-2,TGCGCCAGCAGCCAAGAGTTAACCCGACAGGGATCTGGCTACACCTTC,CASSQELTRQGSGYTF
.,.,TRBV27,TRBJ1-1,TGTGCCAGCAGTTTGGAGGGTGGAGCTGAAGCTTTCTTT,CASSLEGGAEAFF
TRBD1,.,TRBV14,TRBJ1-3,TGTGCCAGCAGCCAAGACTCGACAGGGCAGGGAAACACCATATATTTT,CASSQDSTGQGNTIYF
TRBD2,.,TRBV13,TRBJ2-5,TGTGCCAGCAGCTTAAGCGGGGCGGAAGAGACCCAGTACTTC,CASSLSGAEETQYF